Below are 20 T cell receptor beta chains sequenced from a single sample in a study of T cells in Graves' hyperthyroidism and ophthalmopathy. RNA transcripts gave rise to amplified TCR beta CDR3 regions. TCR CDR3 underwent first-round RT-PCR with the HTBI primer set. From the multiplex PCR reads, TCRdb called clonotypes with MiXCR, one entry per CDR3 protein. Altogether roughly 700,000 distinct CDR3 sequences are present, around 15% being singletons, with the ten largest covering roughly a tenth. Sequencing used blood. The receptors stem from a woman aged 18-29 years with Graves' hyperthyroidism.

This clonotype was detected ten times or more. J is TRBJ2-7 and V is TRBV6-1, with D possibly TRBD1 on 5 matching bases. The CDR3 has 15 amino acids. Germline lookup yields CDR1 MNHNS and CDR2 SASEGT. V was cut by 5 bases and J by 2 bases, with 16 bases left in between. The CDR3 sequence is CASSRGRVATYEQYF. The CDR3 DNA reads as TGTGCCAGCAGTCGAGGCAGGGTAGCCACCTACGAGCAGTACTTC.

This clonotype was seen ten or more times. The chain combines TRBV20-1 with TRBJ1-1; D possibly corresponds to TRBD1 (5 bases). The germline V gene encodes CDR1 DFQATT and CDR2 SNEGSKA (reference sequence). Trimming left V 1 base short and J 2 bases short, with 20 bases between. The CDR3 is 17 amino acids. The CDR3 nucleotides are TGCAGTGCTAGAGCCTCCCGTAACAGGACACCCAACACTGAAGCTTTCTTT. It encodes CSARASRNRTPNTEAFF.

This clonotype has a count of ten or more. This chain joins TRBV24-1 and TRBJ2-3, with 9 bases fitting TRBD2. V was pared by 2 bases and J by 6 bases, with 5 bases of the junction left unmatched. Per germline, CDR1 KGHDR and CDR2 SFDVKD. CDR3 length: 15 residues. As DNA, the CDR3 is TGTGCCACCAGTGATTCTGGGCTAGCGGGGGATACGCAGTATTTT. Residues: CATSDSGLAGDTQYF.

The CDR3 reads CASSPWTGLAGTGELFF. The CDR3 region has the DNA TGTGCCAGCAGCCCGTGGACCGGACTAGCGGGCACCGGGGAGCTGTTTTTT. The rearrangement joins TRBV7-8 to TRBJ2-2; TRBD2 agrees at 11 bases. Germline lookup yields CDR1 SGHVS and CDR2 FQNEAQ. The trim removed 5 bases at V and 4 bases at J, leaving 9 bases unmatched. CDR3 length equals 17 residues.

V and J are TRBV9 and TRBJ2-5; 8 nucleotides match TRBD2. The V and J ends lost 3 bases and 3 bases, in that order; junction bases with no gene match: 4. This CDR3 has 14 amino acids. Germline CDR1 reads SGDLS; CDR2 reads YYNGEE. The CDR3 DNA sequence: TGTGCCAGCAGCGGCCTTAGCGGGAAAGAGACCCAGTACTTC. Amino acid sequence: CASSGLSGKETQYF.

This clonotype has ten or more counts. The chain joins TRBV30 to TRBJ1-3, with D perhaps TRBD1 (6 bases). The CDR3 spans 14 residues. Per germline, CDR1 GTSNPN and CDR2 SVGIG (reference sequence). V lost 5 bases, J lost 4 bases, and 15 bases lay in between. As DNA, the CDR3 is TGTGCCTGGGACGACGGGACACAGGGAAACACCATATATTTT. It encodes CAWDDGTQGNTIYF.

This clonotype was detected ten times or more. The chain links TRBV5-1 to TRBJ2-1; 9 bases map to TRBD2. This CDR3 is 15 amino acids long. CDR1 and CDR2 from the germline V gene are SGHRS and YFSETQ. V was pared by 4 bases and J by 5 bases, with 7 bases of the junction left unmatched. CDR3 in amino acids: CASSLPREGNNEQFF. As DNA, the CDR3 is TGCGCCAGCAGCCTCCCGCGGGAGGGTAACAATGAGCAGTTCTTC.

The chain employs TRBV7-8 and TRBJ1-1; D is undetermined. Per germline, CDR1 SGHVS and CDR2 FQNEAQ. Trimming stripped 0 bases from V and 5 bases from J, with 7 bases between. The CDR3 is made up of 13 amino acids. The DNA for the CDR3 is TGTGCCAGCAGCTTAGCTCTTAGGACTGAAGCTTTCTTT. Residues: CASSLALRTEAFF.

Comments on this clonotype: This may stem from a read error, because a much larger clone lies one nucleotide away. Because it lacks the conserved phenylalanine or tryptophan at the end, this CDR3 is likely a read error. The chain employs TRBV11-2 and TRBJ1-6; D call uncertain. This CDR3 spans 14 amino acids. In germline, CDR1 is SGHAT, CDR2 FQNNGV. The V gene lost 4 bases and the J gene lost 0 bases, with 4 bases spanning the gap. Here the CDR3 DNA reads TGTGCCAGCAGCTCGAGCTCCTATAATTCACCCCTCCACTCT. It codes for CASSSSSYNSPLHS.

This clonotype was seen ten or more times. The chain employs TRBV20-1 and TRBJ2-1; 14 nucleotides line up with TRBD2. V lost 6 bases to trimming and J lost 4 bases; unmatched junction nucleotides: 5. Per germline, CDR1 DFQATT and CDR2 SNEGSKA (reference sequence). The CDR3 extends over 15 amino acids. The CDR3 region has the DNA TGCAGTGCAGGACTAGCGGGAGGAGGGTACAATGAGCAGTTCTTC. Amino acid sequence: CSAGLAGGGYNEQFF.

In this sample, this clonotype turned up many times. V is TRBV20-1 and J is TRBJ2-3; D could derive from TRBD1 or TRBD2 (5 bases each). Germline values: CDR1 DFQATT, CDR2 SNEGSKA (reference sequence). V lost 6 bases and J lost 6, with 16 bases in between. This CDR3 spans 13 amino acids. The CDR3 sequence: CSAGKGRRDTQYF. Written as DNA, the CDR3 is TGCAGTGCCGGGAAGGGACGCCGGGATACGCAGTATTTT.

The V gene is TRBV19, the J gene TRBJ2-1, with D perhaps TRBD2 (5 bases). The CDR3 loop spans 15 amino acids. Germline values: CDR1 LNHDA, CDR2 SQIVND (reference sequence). The V end lost 6 bases, the J end lost 4 bases, and 16 bases lay between the germline ends. This chain's CDR3 is CASRHKAVSYNEQFF. CDR3 DNA: TGTGCCAGTAGGCATAAAGCGGTTAGTTACAATGAGCAGTTCTTC.

There are many counts of this clonotype. The gene calls are TRBV7-2 and TRBJ2-7, with TRBD1 identical over 7 bases. Germline lookup yields CDR1 SGHTA and CDR2 FQGNSA. After removal of 5 bases from V and 3 bases from J, the junction contained 13 bases not matched to a gene. This CDR3 has 16 amino acids. Here the CDR3 DNA reads TGTGCCAGCAGCGAGCCAGGACAGGCAGGTATCTACGAGCAGTACTTC. Protein: CASSEPGQAGIYEQYF.

The sample holds a few counts of this clonotype. The CDR3 region has the DNA TGTGCCAGCAGCCAACTAGCGGGAGAGGGAACAGATACGCAGTATTTT. Translated: CASSQLAGEGTDTQYF. The rearrangement uses TRBV9 and TRBJ2-3; TRBD2 agrees at 11 bases. V was clipped by 4 bases and J by 3 bases; unmatched bases: 7. The CDR3 loop spans 16 amino acids. Germline V lookup: CDR1 SGDLS, CDR2 YYNGEE.

The sample holds a few counts of this clonotype. The chain has TRBV2 and TRBJ2-4; 10 bases line up with TRBD2. The trim removed 6 bases at V and 2 bases at J, leaving 10 bases unmatched. The CDR3 loop spans 17 amino acids. CDR1 SNHLY and CDR2 FYNNEI come from the germline V gene. The CDR3: CASRDYTSGKTKNIQYF. For the CDR3, the DNA is TGTGCCAGCAGAGATTACACTAGCGGGAAGACCAAAAACATTCAGTACTTC.

This clonotype has only a few counts. J is TRBJ2-2 and V is TRBV6-1; possible D gene TRBD2, 5 bases. Germline values: CDR1 MNHNS, CDR2 SASEGT. V lost 7 bases to trimming and J lost 6 bases, with 21 bases between them. This CDR3 comprises 16 residues. The CDR3 DNA reads TGTGCCAGCACCGTTACTAGTTTAGGTTGGCCCGGGGAGCTGTTTTTT. Its protein is CASTVTSLGWPGELFF.

V and J are TRBV7-2 and TRBJ2-2; D possibly corresponds to TRBD1 (6 bases). The CDR3 consists of 17 residues. Germline V gives CDR1 SGHTA, CDR2 FQGNSA. Trimming cost V 5 bases and J 5 bases, with 21 bases left between them. CDR3 sequence (DNA): TGTGCCAGCAGCAAAACTTACAGGGAGCTGGGGACCGGGGAGCTGTTTTTT. It translates to CASSKTYRELGTGELFF. Supplemented by reference TRBV7-2 and TRBJ2-2, the full variable domain reads GAGVSQSPSNKVTEKGKDVELRCDPISGHTALYWYRQSLGQGLEFLIYFQGNSAPDKSGLPSDRFSAERTGGSVSTLTIQRTQQEDSAVYLCASSKTYRELGTGELFFGEGSRLTVL.

At least ten counts were recorded for this clonotype. The chain recombines TRBV2 with TRBJ2-7, with D unresolved. Germline V CDR1 and CDR2: SNHLY, FYNNEI. The CDR3 consists of 15 residues. Trimming stripped 7 bases from V and 2 bases from J, with 18 bases between. In nucleotides, the CDR3 is TGTGCCAGCACCGTGAAGTCTTCGGCCACCTACGAGCAGTACTTC. This translates into CASTVKSSATYEQYF.

In its sample, this clonotype was seen many times. V and J are TRBV24-1 and TRBJ2-2; D is tentatively TRBD1 or TRBD2 (5 bases each). CDR1 and CDR2 (germline): KGHDR, SFDVKD. CDR3 length equals 15 residues. V was shortened by 0 bases and J by 3 bases, with 7 bases between the two germline ends. DNA of the CDR3: TGTGCCACCAGTGATTTGGGGGGACACACCGGGGAGCTGTTTTTT. Translating it yields CATSDLGGHTGELFF.

This clonotype was counted many times. The rearrangement joins TRBV11-1 to TRBJ2-7; D is unclear. Germline CDR1 is SGHAT and CDR2 is FQDESV (reference sequence). Trimming left V 4 bases short and J 5 bases short, with 18 bases between. This CDR3 contains 15 residues. CDR3 DNA: TGTGCCAGCAGCTCTGGGAATGAACCGTCCCACGAGCAGTACTTC. This translates into CASSSGNEPSHEQYF.